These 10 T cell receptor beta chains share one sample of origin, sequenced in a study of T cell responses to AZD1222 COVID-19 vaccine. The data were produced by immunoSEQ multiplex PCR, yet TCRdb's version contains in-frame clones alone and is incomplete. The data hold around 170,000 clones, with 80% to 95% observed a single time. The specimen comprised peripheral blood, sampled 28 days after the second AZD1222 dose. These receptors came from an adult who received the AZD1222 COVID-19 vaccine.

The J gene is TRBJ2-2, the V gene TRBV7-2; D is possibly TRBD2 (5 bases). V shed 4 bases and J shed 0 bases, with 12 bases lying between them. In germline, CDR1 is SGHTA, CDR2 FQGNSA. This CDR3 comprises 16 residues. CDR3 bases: TGTGCCAGCAGCTCGTACACCGGGACGAACACCGGGGAGCTGTTTTTT. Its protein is CASSSYTGTNTGELFF.

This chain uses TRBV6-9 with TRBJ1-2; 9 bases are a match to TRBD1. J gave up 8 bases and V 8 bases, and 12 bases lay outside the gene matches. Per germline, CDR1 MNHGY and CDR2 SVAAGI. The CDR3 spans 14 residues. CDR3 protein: CASRRTGEQMGYTF. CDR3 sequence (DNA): TGTGCCAGCCGTCGGACAGGGGAACAGATGGGCTACACCTTC.

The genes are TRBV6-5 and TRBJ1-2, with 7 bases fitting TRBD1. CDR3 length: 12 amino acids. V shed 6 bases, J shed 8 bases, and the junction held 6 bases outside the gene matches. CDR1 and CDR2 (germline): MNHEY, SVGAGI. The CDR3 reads CASSEQGEGYTF. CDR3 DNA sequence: TGTGCCAGCAGCGAGCAGGGGGAGGGCTACACCTTC.

The chain's CDR3 is CSVEQGKSSYNEQFF. In DNA form, the CDR3 reads TGCAGCGTTGAGCAGGGTAAGAGCTCCTACAATGAGCAGTTCTTC. The chain joins TRBV29-1 to TRBJ2-1; a possible D gene is TRBD1 (5 bases). Germline CDR1 SQVTM, CDR2 ANQGSEA. Trimming pared 3 bases from V and 0 bases from J, leaving 12 bases between. The CDR3 is 15 residues long.

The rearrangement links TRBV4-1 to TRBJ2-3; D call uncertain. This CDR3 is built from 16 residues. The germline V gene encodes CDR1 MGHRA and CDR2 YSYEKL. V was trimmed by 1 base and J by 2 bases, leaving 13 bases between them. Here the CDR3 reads CASSQASSTPTDTQYF. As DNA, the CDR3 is TGCGCCAGCAGCCAAGCTAGTTCCACGCCCACAGATACGCAGTATTTT.

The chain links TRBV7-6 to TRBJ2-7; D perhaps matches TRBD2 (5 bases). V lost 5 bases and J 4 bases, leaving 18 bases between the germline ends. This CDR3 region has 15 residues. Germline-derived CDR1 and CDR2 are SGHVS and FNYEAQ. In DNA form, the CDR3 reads TGTGCCAGCAGCCCGGCTTTAGGCGGGCAGTACGAGCAGTACTTC. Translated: CASSPALGGQYEQYF.

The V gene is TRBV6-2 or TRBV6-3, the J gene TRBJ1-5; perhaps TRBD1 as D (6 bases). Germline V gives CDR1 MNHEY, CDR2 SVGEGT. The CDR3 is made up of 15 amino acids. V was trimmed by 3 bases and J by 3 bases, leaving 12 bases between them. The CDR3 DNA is TGTGCCAGCAGTTATTCCAGGGGCCACAATCAGCCCCAGCATTTT. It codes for CASSYSRGHNQPQHF.

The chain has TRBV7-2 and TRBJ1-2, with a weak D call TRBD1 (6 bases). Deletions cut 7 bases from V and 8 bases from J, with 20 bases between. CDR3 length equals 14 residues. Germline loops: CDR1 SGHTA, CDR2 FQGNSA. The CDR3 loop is CASTSTPGAGGYTF. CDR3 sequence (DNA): TGTGCCAGCACCTCTACCCCAGGGGCTGGCGGCTACACCTTC.

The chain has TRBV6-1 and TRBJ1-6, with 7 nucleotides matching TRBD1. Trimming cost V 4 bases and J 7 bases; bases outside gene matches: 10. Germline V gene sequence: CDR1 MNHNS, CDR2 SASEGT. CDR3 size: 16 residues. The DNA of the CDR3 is TGTGCCAGCAGTGCACCTCAGGGGGGAGGCAATTCACCCCTCCACTTT. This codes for CASSAPQGGGNSPLHF.

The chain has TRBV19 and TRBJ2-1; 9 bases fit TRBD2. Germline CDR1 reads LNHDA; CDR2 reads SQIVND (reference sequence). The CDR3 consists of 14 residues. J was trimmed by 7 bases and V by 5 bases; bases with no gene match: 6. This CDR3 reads CASSLAGVGNEQFF. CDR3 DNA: TGTGCCAGTAGTTTAGCGGGAGTAGGAAATGAGCAGTTCTTC.